Listed here are 20 T cell receptor beta chains from one sample, sequenced in a study of blood T cells in healthy people across ages. Combining a sample-barcoded 5' primer with a J-beta primer mix, a second PCR ran for roughly 7 to 11 cycles. TCRdb called the 5' RACE reads again in MiXCR, with one record for every CDR3 protein. Here the sample spans about 780,000 distinct CDR3 sequences, approximately 59% being singletons. The sample taken for sequencing was blood. The receptors stem from a man aged 30-40 years in good health.

This rearrangement joins TRBV7-2 to TRBJ2-1; TRBD2 matches at 8 bases. Germline loops: CDR1 SGHTA, CDR2 FQGNSA. This CDR3 spans 16 amino acids. Trimming removed 6 bases from V and 7 bases from J; junction bases left unmatched: 14. CDR3 sequence: CASSPFIGGATNEQFF. In DNA form, the CDR3 reads TGTGCCAGCAGTCCCTTCATCGGGGGGGCAACAAATGAGCAGTTCTTC. Full variable domain (rest looked up from reference TRBV7-2 and TRBJ2-1): GAGVSQSPSNKVTEKGKDVELRCDPISGHTALYWYRQSLGQGLEFLIYFQGNSAPDKSGLPSDRFSAERTGGSVSTLTIQRTQQEDSAVYLCASSPFIGGATNEQFFGPGTRLTVL.

This clonotype is a singleton in its sample. The chain employs TRBV20-1 and TRBJ1-5; maybe TRBD1 (6 bases). The V end lost 6 bases, the J end lost 4 bases, and 13 bases lay between the germline ends. Germline loops: CDR1 DFQATT, CDR2 SNEGSKA (reference sequence). CDR3 length equals 13 residues. The CDR3 bases are TGCAGTGCACAAGGGCAGGGGAATCAGCCCCAGCATTTT. Residues: CSAQGQGNQPQHF.

The chain couples TRBV24-1 to TRBJ2-5; 7 positions match TRBD1. Germline V lookup: CDR1 KGHDR, CDR2 SFDVKD. The CDR3 has 17 amino acids. With 5 bases clipped from V and 0 bases from J, the junction kept 11 bases outside the gene matches. The CDR3, as DNA: TGTGCCACCAGTGGAGAGACCGGGACAGAGTACCAAGAGACCCAGTACTTC. Translation: CATSGETGTEYQETQYF.

This clonotype was recorded only once. The rearrangement links TRBV27 to TRBJ2-1; D ambiguous. TRBJ2-7 explains the end of the DNA better; the J call may be wrong. The CDR3 runs to 15 residues. In germline, CDR1 is MNHEY, CDR2 SMNVEV (reference sequence). CDR3 sequence reads: CASSFQQSSYNEQYF. In DNA form, the CDR3 reads TGTGCCAGCAGTTTCCAACAGAGCTCCTACAATGAGCAGTACTTC.

This clonotype was seen just once. The chain is built from TRBV27 and TRBJ2-5; D is possibly TRBD2 (5 bases). Deletions cut 5 bases from V and 5 bases from J, with 12 bases between. The CDR3 loop spans 13 amino acids. Germline V gives CDR1 MNHEY, CDR2 SMNVEV (reference sequence). The CDR3, as DNA: TGTGCCAGCAGTGCTAGCTTTGGTGAGACCCAGTACTTC. Its translation is CASSASFGETQYF.

This clonotype was detected only a few times. The rearrangement uses TRBV12-3 or TRBV12-4 and TRBJ1-1; D not resolved. This CDR3 spans 13 amino acids. Trimming pared 7 bases from V and 3 bases from J, leaving 12 bases between. In nucleotides, the CDR3 is TGTGCCAGCAACTGGGAGTGGGACACTGAAGCTTTCTTT. This gives the protein CASNWEWDTEAFF.

This clonotype was counted a few times. The chain combines TRBV3-1 with TRBJ2-7; D is unresolved. Germline V lookup: CDR1 LGHDT, CDR2 YNNKEL (reference sequence). V lost 7 bases and J lost 2, with 12 bases in between. The CDR3 contains 13 residues. CDR3 residues: CASTPDGAYEQYF. The CDR3 nucleotides are TGTGCCAGCACACCGGACGGAGCCTACGAGCAGTACTTC.

The rearrangement uses TRBV7-2 and TRBJ2-7; perhaps TRBD1 as D (5 bases). Germline V gene data show CDR1 as SGHTA and CDR2 as FQGNSA. The CDR3 runs to 17 residues. V lost 0 bases and J lost 0, with 15 bases in between. CDR3 in amino acids: CASSLAAGQYVSYEQYF. The CDR3 nucleotides read TGTGCCAGCAGCTTAGCCGCAGGGCAATATGTCTCCTACGAGCAGTACTTC.

The genes are TRBV3-1 and TRBJ2-7; D tentatively reads TRBD1 or TRBD2 (5 bases each). This CDR3 has 14 amino acids. Germline V gene sequence: CDR1 LGHDT, CDR2 YNNKEL (reference sequence). V lost 1 base and J lost 7, with 14 bases in between. The DNA for the CDR3 is TGTGCCAGCAGCCAAGGGCGGGTAAGGGGAGAGCAGTACTTC. It yields the protein CASSQGRVRGEQYF.

V gene TRBV5-1 combines with J gene TRBJ1-6; D unresolved. CDR3 size: 14 residues. The germline V and J ends were trimmed by 4 bases and 8 bases, with 13 bases remaining between them. CDR1 is SGHRS, CDR2 YFSETQ, per germline. CDR3 nucleotides: TGCGCCAGCAGCCTAGAAAGGATGGATTCACCCCTCCACTTT. Its protein is CASSLERMDSPLHF.

The chain employs TRBV6-5 and TRBJ1-4; D gene ambiguous. V was cut by 8 bases and J by 8 bases, with 18 bases left in between. CDR1 is MNHEY, CDR2 SVGAGI, per germline. This CDR3 is built from 14 residues. The CDR3 DNA reads TGTGCCAGCGGAAGGACTTTGGGGAAGGAAAAACTGTTTTTT. Encoded protein: CASGRTLGKEKLFF.

This clonotype was counted a few times. V gene TRBV27 combines with J gene TRBJ2-5; 11 bases agree with TRBD2. V shed 6 bases and J 7 bases; nucleotides not matched to a gene: 4. The CDR3 contains 13 residues. CDR1 is MNHEY and CDR2 is SMNVEV in the germline V gene (reference sequence). CDR3: CASSETSGVTQYF. The CDR3 DNA reads as TGTGCCAGCAGCGAGACTAGCGGGGTGACCCAGTACTTC.

A word on this clonotype: At one of its ends the junction is not consistent with the germline gene, which may arise from a read error. The V and J genes are TRBV2 and TRBJ1-4, with a weak D call TRBD1 (6 bases). This CDR3 contains 14 residues. Germline V CDR1 and CDR2: SNHLY, FYNNEI. This chain's CDR3 is CANSVYRVDEKLFF. The CDR3 DNA sequence: TGTGCCAACAGTGTTTACAGGGTTGATGAAAAACTGTTTTTT.

This rearrangement joins TRBV6-2 or TRBV6-3 to TRBJ2-7, with D maybe TRBD2 (6 bases). Germline values: CDR1 MNHEY, CDR2 SVGEGT. The CDR3 covers 16 residues. V shed 8 bases and J shed 2 bases, with 22 bases lying between them. DNA for the CDR3: TGTGCCAGCTCCCCTTGGAGGGCAGGAAGCCCCTACGAGCAGTACTTC. Translating it yields CASSPWRAGSPYEQYF.

This clonotype has a handful of counts. This chain connects TRBV7-2 to TRBJ2-7; D gene ambiguous. With 0 bases removed from V and 2 bases from J, the gap between germline ends came to 11 bases. CDR1 SGHTA and CDR2 FQGNSA come from the germline V gene. This CDR3 spans 15 amino acids. This chain's CDR3 is CASSLALAYAYEQYF. The CDR3, as DNA: TGTGCCAGCAGCTTAGCGCTGGCGTATGCCTACGAGCAGTACTTC.

The V gene is TRBV7-2, the J gene TRBJ1-2; D is unresolved. The CDR3 runs 14 residues. V lost 5 bases and J 4 bases, leaving 14 bases between the germline ends. From germline, CDR1 is SGHTA and CDR2 FQGNSA. The CDR3, as DNA: TGTGCCAGCAGCCCGACCGACCGAATCTATGGCTACACCTTC. Its translation is CASSPTDRIYGYTF.

A few counts support this clonotype. The chain uses TRBV9 and TRBJ2-1; D is ambiguous. Germline V gene sequence: CDR1 SGDLS, CDR2 YYNGEE. V gave up 3 bases and J gave up 4 bases, with 8 bases separating them. The CDR3 is 13 residues long. The DNA of the CDR3 is TGTGCCAGCAGCGGATCAAGGTACAATGAGCAGTTCTTC. It translates to CASSGSRYNEQFF.

This clonotype has more than one count but fewer than ten. This chain links TRBV7-9 with TRBJ2-7, with TRBD1 matching over 7 bases. The CDR3 consists of 16 residues. The V segment lost 2 bases and the J segment 4 bases; nucleotides outside the gene matches: 11. Germline CDR1 and CDR2: SEHNR and FQNEAQ (reference sequence). The CDR3 region is CASSLRPGGDGYEQYF. CDR3 DNA: TGTGCCAGCAGCTTACGGCCAGGGGGTGATGGTTACGAGCAGTACTTC. The full variable domain, completed using reference TRBV7-9 and TRBJ2-7, is DTGVSQNPRHKITKRGQNVTFRCDPISEHNRLYWYRQTLGQGPEFLTYFQNEAQLEKSRLLSDRFSAERPKGSFSTLEIQRTEQGDSAMYLCASSLRPGGDGYEQYFGPGTRLTVT.

This clonotype showed up just a few times. The chain employs TRBV29-1 and TRBJ2-1, with TRBD2 matching over 8 bases. Germline values: CDR1 SQVTM, CDR2 ANQGSEA. After removal of 6 bases from V and 7 bases from J, the junction contained 8 bases not matched to a gene. The CDR3 spans 13 residues. The CDR3 spells CSVIAGSLNEQFF. The DNA of the CDR3 is TGCAGCGTAATAGCGGGGAGCCTTAATGAGCAGTTCTTC.

V usage is TRBV25-1 and J usage is TRBJ1-2, with D tentatively TRBD1 (5 bases). Germline CDR1 reads MGHDK; CDR2 reads SYGVNS. The germline V and J ends were trimmed by 4 bases and 7 bases, with 16 bases remaining between them. This CDR3 has 14 amino acids. In nucleotides, the CDR3 is TGTGCCAGCAGTGGGCAGGGAAGTTTCGGTGGCTACACCTTC. Protein sequence: CASSGQGSFGGYTF.